Below, 26 T cell receptor beta chains from the same sample are listed, as sequenced in a study of T cell responses to AZD1222 COVID-19 vaccine. Libraries were prepared by immunoSEQ multiplex PCR; TCRdb keeps only in-frame clonotypes and omits some of them. This sample has 90,000 to 120,000 clones, with approximately 90% found just once. Source: peripheral blood, taken on day 0 of AZD1222 vaccination. These receptors were obtained from an adult in good health.

This chain links TRBV6-2 or TRBV6-3 with TRBJ2-1, with 9 bases fitting TRBD2. Per the germline V gene, CDR1 is MNHEY and CDR2 is SVGEGT. The CDR3 is 18 amino acids. Trimming at V came to 1 base and at J to 0 bases, leaving 7 bases not matched to a gene. CDR3 coding DNA: TGTGCCAGCAGTTACTTCAGCGGGAGGTCGAGCTCCTACAATGAGCAGTTCTTC. This translates into CASSYFSGRSSSYNEQFF.

The rearrangement uses TRBV28 and TRBJ1-1, with D perhaps matching TRBD1 (5 bases). This CDR3 region has 15 residues. Trimming stripped 4 bases from V and 1 base from J, with 13 bases between. Looked up from germline, CDR1 is MDHEN and CDR2 is SYDVKM. CDR3 sequence reads: CASSSAGSTNTEAFF. Here the CDR3 DNA reads TGTGCCAGCAGTTCGGCAGGGTCGACGAACACTGAAGCTTTCTTT. The complete variable domain, with remaining parts taken from reference TRBV28 and TRBJ1-1, reads DVKVTQSSRYLVKRTGEKVFLECVQDMDHENMFWYRQDPGLGLRLIYFSYDVKMKEKGDIPEGYSVSREKKERFSLILESASTNQTSMYLCASSSAGSTNTEAFFGQGTRLTVV.

The V and J genes are TRBV20-1 and TRBJ2-2; D remains ambiguous. The germline V gene has CDR1 DFQATT and CDR2 SNEGSKA (reference sequence). V lost 3 bases to trimming and J lost 1 base, with 9 bases between them. The CDR3 loop spans 14 amino acids. The CDR3 coding sequence is TGCAGTGCTAGTGGGGTTCGGAACACCGGGGAGCTGTTTTTT. Protein: CSASGVRNTGELFF.

The chain combines TRBV5-5 with TRBJ1-5; D is unclear. Germline V gene lookup returns CDR1 SGHKS and CDR2 YYEKEE (reference sequence). This CDR3 region has 16 residues. Deletions cut 3 bases from V and 6 bases from J, with 19 bases between. The CDR3 bases are TGTGCCAGCAGCTCGACAAGGCCGGATTCGGCTCAGCCCCAGCATTTT. Protein sequence: CASSSTRPDSAQPQHF.

This chain joins TRBV4-3 and TRBJ2-5; D might be TRBD2 (6 bases). This CDR3 region has 19 residues. Germline CDR1 is LGHNA and CDR2 is YSLEER. Trimming took off 0 bases at V and 4 bases at J, with 24 bases between the two ends. The CDR3 spells CASSQEYRGSGGSLETQYF. As DNA, the CDR3 is TGCGCCAGCAGCCAAGAGTATCGAGGTAGCGGAGGATCTTTAGAGACCCAGTACTTC.

The V and J genes are TRBV5-5 and TRBJ1-6; D call uncertain. Looked up from germline, CDR1 is SGHKS and CDR2 is YYEKEE (reference sequence). V shed 4 bases and J shed 7 bases, with 12 bases lying between them. The CDR3 is made up of 14 amino acids. The CDR3 DNA is TGTGCCAGCAGCACCCGGGATGCAAATTCACCCCTCCACTTT. Its protein is CASSTRDANSPLHF.

Here the CDR3 reads CATSRDRTGRAPNNEQFF. CDR3 nucleotides: TGTGCCACCAGCAGAGATCGGACTGGGCGGGCCCCCAACAATGAGCAGTTCTTC. The V and J genes are TRBV15 and TRBJ2-1; a possible D gene is TRBD2 (5 bases). Germline CDR1 reads LNHNV; CDR2 reads YYDKDF (reference sequence). The CDR3 is made up of 18 amino acids. Trimming left V 0 bases short and J 5 bases short, with 20 bases between.

The V call is TRBV19, the J call TRBJ2-3, with TRBD2 matching 11 bases. With V trimmed by 3 bases and J by 2 bases, 10 bases remained unmatched. CDR3 length: 18 amino acids. Germline V CDR1 and CDR2: LNHDA, SQIVND (reference sequence). The CDR3 coding sequence is TGTGCCAGTAGTATTGTTCCTAGCGGGGGGACCTACACAGATACGCAGTATTTT. As protein: CASSIVPSGGTYTDTQYF.

The V call is TRBV28, the J call TRBJ1-4; D is perhaps TRBD1 (6 bases). Trimming removed 6 bases from V and 5 bases from J, with 13 bases in between. CDR1 and CDR2 from the germline V gene are MDHEN and SYDVKM. The CDR3 spans 14 residues. Written as DNA, the CDR3 is TGTGCCAGCAGCCCGCCAGGGGAGAATGAAAAACTGTTTTTT. It is translated as CASSPPGENEKLFF.

The J gene is TRBJ1-5, the V gene TRBV18; possibly TRBD1 for D (5 bases). V dropped 3 bases and J dropped 4 bases, with 7 bases sitting between them. The CDR3 is 13 residues long. The germline V gene encodes CDR1 KGHSH and CDR2 LQKENI. This chain's CDR3 is CASSPGPNQPQHF. CDR3 nucleotides: TGTGCCAGCTCACCGGGGCCAAATCAGCCCCAGCATTTT.

The chain has TRBV6-5 and TRBJ1-3; 8 bases agree with TRBD1. The CDR3 extends over 13 amino acids. The V gene end was trimmed by 6 bases and the J gene end by 2 bases; junction bases not matched to a gene: 0. CDR1 and CDR2 (germline): MNHEY, SVGAGI. The CDR3 region is CASRTGAGNTIYF. DNA for the CDR3: TGTGCCAGCAGGACAGGGGCTGGAAACACCATATATTTT.

The chain carries TRBV27 and TRBJ2-3; tentatively, D is TRBD2 (5 bases). V was shortened by 6 bases and J by 6 bases, with 19 bases between the two germline ends. This CDR3 region has 15 residues. Germline values: CDR1 MNHEY, CDR2 SMNVEV (reference sequence). CDR3: CASSPRLSRGDTQYF. CDR3 sequence (DNA): TGTGCCAGCAGCCCCAGACTATCTCGAGGGGATACGCAGTATTTT.

This chain joins TRBV7-8 and TRBJ2-3; D ambiguous. Germline V CDR1 and CDR2: SGHVS, FQNEAQ. The CDR3 is 14 residues long. V lost 1 base and J 5 bases, leaving 10 bases between the germline ends. This CDR3 reads CASSLGGPQDTQYF. CDR3 sequence (DNA): TGTGCCAGCAGCTTAGGAGGACCTCAAGATACGCAGTATTTT.

V is TRBV4-1 and J is TRBJ1-3; no clear D. CDR1 and CDR2 (germline): MGHRA, YSYEKL. The V gene lost 3 bases and the J gene lost 3 bases, with 18 bases spanning the gap. The CDR3 extends over 17 amino acids. This CDR3 is CASSHHVGIDIGNTIYF. In DNA form, the CDR3 reads TGCGCCAGCAGCCACCATGTGGGCATTGATATTGGAAACACCATATATTTT.

This clone was seen a handful of times. The chain carries TRBV19 and TRBJ2-2, with D possibly matching TRBD2 (6 bases). The CDR3 loop spans 16 amino acids. The germline V gene has CDR1 LNHDA and CDR2 SQIVND (reference sequence). V was shortened by 2 bases and J by 4 bases, with 14 bases between the two germline ends. The CDR3 region has the DNA TGTGCCAGTAGTATAACGGGAGCTGGGGGCACCGGGGAGCTGTTTTTT. Translated: CASSITGAGGTGELFF.

The chain has TRBV9 and TRBJ2-7; 9 bases align to TRBD1. CDR3 length equals 14 residues. After removal of 0 bases from V and 6 bases from J, the junction contained 4 bases not matched to a gene. CDR1 is SGDLS, CDR2 YYNGEE, per germline. The CDR3 loop is CASSVGQGGREQYF. In DNA form, the CDR3 reads TGTGCCAGCAGCGTAGGACAGGGGGGACGCGAGCAGTACTTC.

The chain carries TRBV6-6 and TRBJ1-1; D gene unclear. Trimming stripped 4 bases from V and 1 base from J, with 16 bases between. Germline V lookup: CDR1 MNHNY, CDR2 SVGAGI (reference sequence). The CDR3 is 16 amino acids. CDR3 sequence reads: CASSFLRREQNTEAFF. CDR3 sequence (DNA): TGTGCCAGCAGTTTCCTCAGGAGGGAACAGAACACTGAAGCTTTCTTT.

This clone was detected once. The rearrangement links TRBV18 to TRBJ1-3; D is ambiguous. The CDR3 totals 16 residues. The germline CDR1 and CDR2 sequences are KGHSH and LQKENI. Deletions cut 2 bases from V and 4 bases from J, with 15 bases between. Here the CDR3 reads CASSPDHTGSGNTIYF. CDR3 nucleotides: TGTGCCAGCTCACCAGACCATACGGGGTCCGGAAACACCATATATTTT.

This clone showed up just a few times. V gene TRBV6-2 or TRBV6-3 combines with J gene TRBJ2-1; D unresolved. V was pared by 2 bases and J by 11 bases, with 10 bases between. CDR1 and CDR2 (germline): MNHEY, SVGEGT. CDR3 length equals 12 residues. The CDR3 sequence is CASSYGDTQQFF. In DNA form, the CDR3 reads TGTGCCAGCAGTTACGGTGACACGCAGCAGTTCTTC.

The V and J genes are TRBV6-2 or TRBV6-3 and TRBJ1-4, with D perhaps matching TRBD1 (6 bases). The CDR3 runs 14 residues. With 4 bases removed from V and 6 bases from J, the gap between germline ends came to 12 bases. The germline V gene has CDR1 MNHEY and CDR2 SVGEGT. CDR3 in amino acids: CASSLNRADEKLFF. DNA for the CDR3: TGTGCCAGCAGTTTGAACAGGGCGGATGAAAAACTGTTTTTT.

The V call is TRBV6-6, the J call TRBJ2-3; D is perhaps TRBD2 (5 bases). There are 17 residues in the CDR3. V was clipped by 6 bases and J by 2 bases, with 21 bases between them. Germline CDR1 is MNHNY and CDR2 is SVGAGI (reference sequence). The CDR3 DNA reads TGTGCCAGCAGGCGAGGGTCAGGAGTTGGTGACACAGATACGCAGTATTTT. Its translation is CASRRGSGVGDTDTQYF.

This chain joins TRBV5-6 and TRBJ1-3; D is unclear. The length of the CDR3 is 15 residues. The V end was cut by 0 bases, the J end by 0 bases, with 7 bases between. CDR1 and CDR2 (germline): SGHDT, YYEEEE. The CDR3 region is CASSLGTVSGNTIYF. CDR3 bases: TGTGCCAGCAGCTTGGGAACGGTCTCTGGAAACACCATATATTTT.

This sequence joins TRBV4-1 and TRBJ2-7; D assignment may be TRBD1 or TRBD2 (5 bases each). This CDR3 spans 15 amino acids. From germline, CDR1 is MGHRA and CDR2 YSYEKL. The ends were cut back, 4 bases at V and 0 bases at J, with 13 bases in the middle. CDR3 region: CASSRDPQSSYEQYF. Written as DNA, the CDR3 is TGCGCCAGCAGCCGGGACCCCCAGAGCTCCTACGAGCAGTACTTC.

This chain connects TRBV13 to TRBJ2-3; 11 bases line up with TRBD2. The CDR3 is made up of 15 amino acids. With 1 base clipped from V and 6 bases from J, the junction kept 3 bases outside the gene matches. The germline CDR1 and CDR2 sequences are PRHDT and FYEKMQ (reference sequence). The CDR3 DNA reads TGTGCCAGCAGCTTAGAGATAGCGGGAGGGGATACGCAGTATTTT. It translates to CASSLEIAGGDTQYF.

The rearrangement uses TRBV19 and TRBJ1-4; D is undetermined. The CDR3 is made up of 13 amino acids. Germline assignment: CDR1 LNHDA and CDR2 SQIVND (reference sequence). Trimming pared 10 bases from V and 6 bases from J, leaving 15 bases between. The CDR3 nucleotides read TGTGCCACCTCCAGGCAGATAGATGAAAAACTGTTTTTT. It encodes CATSRQIDEKLFF.

The V and J genes are TRBV11-3 and TRBJ2-1, with D possibly being TRBD2 (6 bases). There are 14 residues in the CDR3. CDR1 is SGHNT and CDR2 is YENEEA in the germline V gene. V lost 1 base and J 10 bases, leaving 14 bases between the germline ends. Written as DNA, the CDR3 is TGTGCCAGCAGCTTAGTCGGGGGTTCCGGGGAGCAGTTCTTC. Amino acid sequence: CASSLVGGSGEQFF.